These 8 T cell receptor beta chains originate from one sample sequenced in a study of cytomegalovirus exposure and HLA in healthy donors. With 60 Vbeta and 13 Jbeta primers, the PCR was carried out. Here immunoSEQ multiplex PCR was the method, and the copy in TCRdb shows in-frame clones only, minus some. The sample yields approximately 120,000 clones, over 9.5% seen once. Sequenced input: PBMCs. The source is a woman aged 18-35 years in good health and CMV-seropositive.

This clone was picked up a small number of times. J is TRBJ1-5 and V is TRBV5-5; D is possibly TRBD1 (6 bases). CDR1 is SGHKS, CDR2 YYEKEE, per germline (reference sequence). The ends were cut back, 0 bases at V and 6 bases at J, with 13 bases in the middle. The CDR3 runs to 15 residues. In DNA, the CDR3 is TGTGCCAGCAGCTTGGTGGGGGCGATCCGTCAGCCCCAGCATTTT. This sequence encodes CASSLVGAIRQPQHF.

V and J are TRBV6-6 and TRBJ2-2; D is undetermined. There are 12 residues in the CDR3. CDR1 and CDR2 (germline): MNHNY, SVGAGI (reference sequence). Trimming removed 7 bases from V and 6 bases from J, with 9 bases in between. The DNA for the CDR3 is TGTGCCAGCATTGAGCACCCCGGGGAGCTGTTTTTT. Its translation: CASIEHPGELFF.

This chain joins TRBV19 and TRBJ2-6, with 7 nucleotides matching TRBD2. Germline CDR1 reads LNHDA; CDR2 reads SQIVND (reference sequence). There are 17 residues in the CDR3. V gave up 5 bases and J gave up 0 bases; unmatched junction bases: 7. The CDR3 DNA reads TGTGCCAGTAGTTTTTCGGGGGGTACCTCTGGGGCCAACGTCCTGACTTTC. Translating it yields CASSFSGGTSGANVLTF.

The chain uses TRBV6-5 and TRBJ1-4; D unclear. CDR1 and CDR2 (germline): MNHEY, SVGAGI. V was trimmed by 0 bases and J by 7 bases, leaving 12 bases between them. The CDR3 sequence is 15 residues long. The CDR3 DNA follows: TGTGCCAGCAGTTACTCGACCAGGATTGGTGAAAAACTGTTTTTT. This translates into CASSYSTRIGEKLFF.

The chain uses TRBV28 and TRBJ1-1; TRBD1 agrees at 8 bases. Trimming at V came to 8 bases and at J to 4 bases, leaving 3 bases not matched to a gene. This CDR3 has 12 residues. Looked up from germline, CDR1 is MDHEN and CDR2 is SYDVKM. The CDR3 sequence is CASWTGPTEAFF. The CDR3 bases are TGTGCCAGCTGGACAGGGCCCACTGAAGCTTTCTTT.

This sequence joins TRBV30 and TRBJ1-2; 8 nucleotides match TRBD1. V trimming: 2 bases; J trimming: 9 bases; junction bases outside the gene matches: 14. CDR1 and CDR2 (germline): GTSNPN, SVGIG (reference sequence). This CDR3 contains 15 residues. CDR3 nucleotide sequence: TGTGCCTGGAGTTTGACAGGGGCGAATTCTTTTCGCTACACCTTC. Translation gives CAWSLTGANSFRYTF.

The chain has TRBV10-2 and TRBJ1-1; D is possibly TRBD1 (6 bases). Germline V gene sequence: CDR1 WSHSY, CDR2 SAAADI. CDR3 length: 15 residues. V was trimmed by 6 bases and J by 1 base, leaving 15 bases between them. CDR3 loop: CASSRTGFANTEAFF. DNA for the CDR3: TGCGCCAGCAGCAGAACAGGGTTTGCGAACACTGAAGCTTTCTTT.

In its sample, this clone was seen a few times. J is TRBJ2-5 and V is TRBV7-9, with 8 nucleotides matching TRBD2. This CDR3 spans 14 amino acids. Germline V CDR1 and CDR2: SEHNR, FQNEAQ (reference sequence). Unmatched junction bases numbered 5, after V lost 5 bases and J lost 3 bases. Here the CDR3 reads CASSRPGGEETQYF. The CDR3 nucleotides are TGTGCCAGCAGCCGCCCGGGGGGGGAAGAGACCCAGTACTTC. Supplemented by reference TRBV7-9 and TRBJ2-5, the full variable domain reads DTGVSQNPRHKITKRGQNVTFRCDPISEHNRLYWYRQTLGQGPEFLTYFQNEAQLEKSRLLSDRFSAERPKGSFSTLEIQRTEQGDSAMYLCASSRPGGEETQYFGPGTRLLVL.